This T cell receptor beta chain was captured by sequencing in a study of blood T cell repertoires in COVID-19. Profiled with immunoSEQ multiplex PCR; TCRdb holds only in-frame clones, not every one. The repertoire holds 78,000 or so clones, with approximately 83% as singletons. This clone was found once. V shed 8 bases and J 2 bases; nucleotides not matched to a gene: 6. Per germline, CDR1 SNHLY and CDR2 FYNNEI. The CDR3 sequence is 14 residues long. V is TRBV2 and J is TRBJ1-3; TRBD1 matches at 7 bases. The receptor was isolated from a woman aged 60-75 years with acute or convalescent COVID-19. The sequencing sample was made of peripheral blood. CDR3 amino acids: CASSPGGTGNTIYF. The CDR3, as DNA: TGTGCCAGCTCTCCAGGGGGTACTGGAAACACCATATATTTT.